Here is one T cell receptor beta chain with its context. This clone was recorded a few times. Its antigen is unknown. Base qualities are not at hand, and no much larger clone is one base apart. Libraries came from the immunoSEQ multiplex PCR assay. In TCRdb, the immuneACCESS table is reduced to in-frame sequences with V and J assigned. These tables do not hold every clone; where another copy was compared, an unresolved V gene accounts for under half, and the others remain unexplained. The table for this sample lists more than 95,000 clones; 83% of them were counted only once. Jointly, the top ten make up roughly 13% of the sample. These data belong to a study of control samples from healthy donors and cancer patients (TCRdb year 2020). Here V drops 1 base and J drops 9 bases, and the junction holds 6 bases not matched to any gene. CDR1 is given as MGHRA and CDR2 as YSYEKL, both from the germline V gene. The CDR3 runs 15 amino acids, cysteine and phenylalanine included. Only the CDR3 DNA stays, 45 bases, in frame from base 1.

The chain uses TRBV4-1 and TRBJ1-6, with TRBD1 matching 7 junction bases. Source material: blood. The receptor comes from a woman in her forties or fifties in good health. The DNA sequence reads TGCGCCAGCAGCCAAGTTGACAGGGAAGGTTCACCCCTCCACTTT. The encoded protein is CASSQVDREGSPLHF.